The next 28 T cell receptor beta chains were all read from a single sample in a study of blood T cell repertoires in COVID-19 (dated by TCRdb to 2020 to 2022). The library was built by means of the immunoSEQ multiplex PCR assay. The immuneACCESS repertoire file appears here via TCRdb, limited to in-frame rearrangements. These files lack a portion of the clones; in checked studies, under half of the deficit traces to unresolved V genes, and the cause of the others is not known. This sample comprises over 200,000 clones, over 80% of them detected only once. The ten largest clones add up to roughly 2.7% of the sample. The sequenced material came from peripheral blood. Every receptor here comes from a woman between 70 and 85 years old with active or convalescent COVID-19.

This chain connects TRBV7-2 to TRBJ2-3; D unresolved. The CDR3 runs to 12 residues. CDR1 is SGHTA, CDR2 FQGNSA, per germline. V was pared by 3 bases and J by 2 bases, with 3 bases between. The CDR3 sequence is CASSLYTDTQYF. CDR3 in DNA: TGTGCCAGCAGCTTGTACACAGATACGCAGTATTTT.

The chain has TRBV3-1 (or the pseudogene TRBV3-2) and TRBJ2-2, with D possibly matching TRBD2 (6 bases). Germline values: CDR1 LGHDT, CDR2 YNNKEL (reference sequence). V was shortened by 2 bases and J by 3 bases, with 13 bases between the two germline ends. The CDR3 sequence is 16 residues long. The CDR3 DNA follows: TGTGCCAGCAGCCAATACCGTAGGGAGGACACCGGGGAGCTGTTTTTT. Protein sequence: CASSQYRREDTGELFF.

The gene calls are TRBV6-6 and TRBJ1-5, with 7 bases matching TRBD1. Germline V gene lookup returns CDR1 MNHNY and CDR2 SVGAGI (reference sequence). J was trimmed by 4 bases and V by 2 bases; bases with no gene match: 5. The CDR3 has 15 residues. In nucleotides, the CDR3 is TGTGCCAGCAGTTACGGGGACAGTTATAATCAGCCCCAGCATTTT. The encoded protein is CASSYGDSYNQPQHF.

The chain is built from TRBV7-3 and TRBJ1-1, with 7 bases matching TRBD1. The CDR3 consists of 13 residues. Germline CDR1 SGHTA, CDR2 FQGTGA. V lost 5 bases to trimming and J lost 5 bases; unmatched junction nucleotides: 5. The CDR3 coding sequence is TGTGCCAGCAGCCCCCAGGGGGGTACTGAAGCTTTCTTT. This encodes CASSPQGGTEAFF.

The V call is TRBV24-1, the J call TRBJ2-3; 12 nucleotides align to TRBD1. The CDR3 runs 17 residues. Germline V gene data show CDR1 as KGHDR and CDR2 as SFDVKD. The V and J ends lost 1 base and 4 bases, in that order; junction bases with no gene match: 5. The CDR3 DNA reads as TGTGCCACCAGTGATTTACAGGGACAGGGGGCCCCAGATACGCAGTATTTT. Protein: CATSDLQGQGAPDTQYF.

The V and J genes are TRBV7-9 and TRBJ2-3, with TRBD1 as a possible D gene (6 bases). The length of the CDR3 is 15 residues. The V gene's germline CDR1 is SEHNR and CDR2 FQNEAQ (reference sequence). The ends were cut back, 5 bases at V and 0 bases at J, with 12 bases in the middle. CDR3 loop: CASSPTGVSTDTQYF. As DNA, the CDR3 is TGTGCCAGCAGCCCGACAGGTGTTAGCACAGATACGCAGTATTTT. The whole variable domain, filled in from reference TRBV7-9 and TRBJ2-3, reads DTGVSQNPRHKITKRGQNVTFRCDPISEHNRLYWYRQTLGQGPEFLTYFQNEAQLEKSRLLSDRFSAERPKGSFSTLEIQRTEQGDSAMYLCASSPTGVSTDTQYFGPGTRLTVL.

This sequence joins TRBV2 and TRBJ1-6; TRBD1 aligns across 9 bases. This CDR3 comprises 15 residues. The junction had 9 bases not matched to a gene; V was cut back by 6 bases and J by 9 bases. Germline V gene sequence: CDR1 SNHLY, CDR2 FYNNEI. The CDR3 loop reads CASSYGQGRVSPLHF. The CDR3 region has the DNA TGTGCCAGCAGCTACGGACAGGGGCGGGTTTCACCCCTCCACTTT.

V is TRBV7-2 and J is TRBJ1-2; D possibly corresponds to TRBD1 (5 bases). Germline V gene data show CDR1 as SGHTA and CDR2 as FQGNSA. V was cut by 5 bases and J by 4 bases, with 11 bases left in between. The CDR3 spans 13 residues. The CDR3 protein is CASSPTRGYGYTF. The CDR3 DNA is TGTGCCAGCAGCCCCACAAGGGGCTATGGCTACACCTTC.

This chain joins TRBV9 and TRBJ1-1; no clear D. The CDR3 covers 13 residues. Germline CDR1 and CDR2: SGDLS and YYNGEE. V shed 4 bases and J shed 0 bases, with 7 bases lying between them. The CDR3 DNA reads as TGTGCCAGCAGCCCCCACTTGAACACTGAAGCTTTCTTT. This gives the protein CASSPHLNTEAFF. Combining the CDR3 with reference TRBV9 and TRBJ1-1 gives the whole variable domain DSGVTQTPKHLITATGQRVTLRCSPRSGDLSVYWYQQSLDQGLQFLIQYYNGEERAKGNILERFSAQQFPDLHSELNLSSLELGDSALYFCASSPHLNTEAFFGQGTRLTVV.

The chain carries TRBV4-2 and TRBJ2-7; the D gene is possibly TRBD1 (6 bases). The CDR3 contains 14 residues. Trimming removed 4 bases at V and 4 bases at J, with 14 bases between. Per germline, CDR1 LGHNA and CDR2 YNFKEQ. The CDR3 reads CASSRDRTQYEQYF. The CDR3 coding sequence is TGTGCCAGCAGCCGAGACAGGACACAATACGAGCAGTACTTC.

V and J are TRBV6-6 and TRBJ2-7, with 8 positions matching TRBD1. CDR3 length equals 16 residues. V shed 0 bases, J shed 1 base, and the junction held 5 bases outside the gene matches. The germline CDR1 and CDR2 sequences are MNHNY and SVGAGI (reference sequence). The CDR3 sequence is CASSYSPGQVSYEQYF. DNA of the CDR3: TGTGCCAGCAGTTACTCCCCGGGACAGGTATCCTACGAGCAGTACTTC.

This sequence joins TRBV7-9 and TRBJ1-6, with D maybe TRBD1 (5 bases). Between the trimmed V and J ends, which lost 5 bases and 7 bases, there was a span of 21 bases. Germline assignment: CDR1 SEHNR and CDR2 FQNEAQ (reference sequence). The CDR3 covers 17 residues. The CDR3 spells CASSPFIGASQNSPLHF. The CDR3 DNA follows: TGTGCCAGCAGCCCCTTTATAGGGGCAAGTCAGAATTCACCCCTCCACTTT.

The chain recombines TRBV27 with TRBJ1-2; no clear D. The V gene's germline CDR1 is MNHEY and CDR2 SMNVEV (reference sequence). Trimming pared 4 bases from V and 8 bases from J, leaving 14 bases between. The CDR3 covers 13 residues. The CDR3 is CASSSPGSLGYTF. The CDR3 nucleotides read TGTGCCAGCAGTTCTCCGGGGTCCCTAGGCTACACCTTC.

The V and J genes are TRBV6-5 and TRBJ1-1; D ambiguous. Germline CDR1 reads MNHEY; CDR2 reads SVGAGI. This CDR3 contains 14 residues. V gave up 6 bases and J gave up 5 bases, with 16 bases separating them. The CDR3 nucleotides are TGTGCCAGCAGCCTGCACCGCGGGGAGACTGAAGCTTTCTTT. The encoded protein is CASSLHRGETEAFF.

The chain couples TRBV5-1 to TRBJ1-6; D might be TRBD1 (6 bases). The CDR3 consists of 20 residues. V shed 3 bases and J shed 0 bases, with 22 bases lying between them. Germline assignment: CDR1 SGHRS and CDR2 YFSETQ. The CDR3 coding sequence is TGCGCCAGCAGCTCCAACCATGGGGGCGGCAGCAGCTCCTATAATTCACCCCTCCACTTT. The encoded protein is CASSSNHGGGSSSYNSPLHF.

The chain is built from TRBV25-1 and TRBJ2-1, with D perhaps matching TRBD1 (5 bases). This CDR3 has 15 residues. The germline CDR1 and CDR2 sequences are MGHDK and SYGVNS. V lost 1 base, J lost 9 bases, and 16 bases lay in between. In nucleotides, the CDR3 is TGTGCCAGCAGTGAATGGGATGGTTCCAGGGCTGAGCAGTTCTTC. Translated: CASSEWDGSRAEQFF.

Turning to this clone: The same CDR3 arises from other DNA sequences in this sample as well. This chain uses TRBV3-1 (or the pseudogene TRBV3-2) with TRBJ2-1; perhaps TRBD2 as D (5 bases). Trimming removed 0 bases from V and 0 bases from J, with 6 bases in between. Germline CDR1 reads LGHDT; CDR2 reads YNNKEL (reference sequence). There are 15 residues in the CDR3. The CDR3 loop reads CASSQDRGSYNEQFF. The CDR3 DNA reads as TGTGCCAGCAGCCAAGACCGGGGCTCCTACAATGAGCAGTTCTTC.

This chain uses TRBV18 with TRBJ1-4; no firm D call. This CDR3 has 14 amino acids. Germline CDR1 reads KGHSH; CDR2 reads LQKENI. The ends were cut back, 6 bases at V and 0 bases at J, with 8 bases in the middle. The chain's CDR3 is CASSSTSTNEKLFF. CDR3 bases: TGTGCCAGCTCCTCCACATCAACTAATGAAAAACTGTTTTTT.

This chain joins TRBV19 and TRBJ2-5; 12 nucleotides line up with TRBD2. CDR3 length: 18 amino acids. The junction had 7 bases not matched to a gene; V was cut back by 0 bases and J by 2 bases. Germline assignment: CDR1 LNHDA and CDR2 SQIVND (reference sequence). The CDR3 here is CASSIETSGGPWQETQYF. CDR3 nucleotides: TGTGCCAGTAGTATAGAGACTAGCGGGGGCCCGTGGCAAGAGACCCAGTACTTC.

The chain links TRBV12-3 or TRBV12-4 to TRBJ1-5; no clear D. The length of the CDR3 is 13 residues. Trimming shortened V by 3 bases and J by 5 bases, and 8 bases separated the two germline ends. Here the CDR3 reads CASSLEQDQPQHF. CDR3 sequence (DNA): TGTGCCAGCAGTTTGGAGCAAGATCAGCCCCAGCATTTT.

The chain has TRBV6-2 or TRBV6-3 and TRBJ1-3, with 7 bases matching TRBD1. Germline-derived CDR1 and CDR2 are MNHEY and SVGEGT. With 4 bases clipped from V and 11 bases from J, the junction kept 5 bases outside the gene matches. CDR3 length: 12 amino acids. CDR3 sequence (DNA): TGTGCCAGCAGTTCCGGACAGGCCGCCATATATTTT. Protein sequence: CASSSGQAAIYF.

This clone was seen more than once but under ten times. The chain joins TRBV2 to TRBJ1-2; possible D gene TRBD1, 6 bases. The CDR3 totals 11 residues. Germline CDR1 SNHLY, CDR2 FYNNEI. V lost 6 bases to trimming and J lost 7 bases, with 9 bases between them. The CDR3 protein is CASSQGSGYTF. The CDR3 region has the DNA TGTGCCAGCAGCCAGGGGTCTGGCTACACCTTC.

The V gene is TRBV19, the J gene TRBJ1-5; 7 nucleotides match TRBD1. In germline, CDR1 is LNHDA, CDR2 SQIVND (reference sequence). The length of the CDR3 is 13 residues. V gave up 5 bases and J gave up 5 bases; unmatched junction bases: 3. CDR3 DNA: TGTGCCAGTAGTCTGCAGGGGGATCAGCCCCAGCATTTT. Its protein product is CASSLQGDQPQHF.

The V call is TRBV29-1, the J call TRBJ2-1; TRBD2 matches at 14 bases. The CDR3 consists of 16 residues. The germline V gene encodes CDR1 SQVTM and CDR2 ANQGSEA. The junction had 8 bases not matched to a gene; V was cut back by 6 bases and J by 4 bases. CDR3 sequence (DNA): TGCAGCGTAAATCCCCGGACTAGCGGGGGGTACAATGAGCAGTTCTTC. Its translation: CSVNPRTSGGYNEQFF.

This sequence joins TRBV7-8 and TRBJ1-5; D might be TRBD1 (5 bases). CDR1 and CDR2 from the germline V gene are SGHVS and FQNEAQ. The CDR3 sequence is 14 residues long. Trimming stripped 5 bases from V and 7 bases from J, with 15 bases between. CDR3 bases: TGTGCCAGCAGCCGACGGCAGGGTGAACAGCCCCAGCATTTT. Protein: CASSRRQGEQPQHF.

This chain joins TRBV4-3 and TRBJ2-1; 8 nucleotides agree with TRBD1. The CDR3 totals 15 residues. V gave up 0 bases and J gave up 6 bases; unmatched junction bases: 4. Germline V gene data show CDR1 as LGHNA and CDR2 as YSLEER. The CDR3 loop is CASSQDHRGTNEQFF. CDR3 coding DNA: TGCGCCAGCAGCCAAGATCACAGGGGGACCAATGAGCAGTTCTTC.

The chain is built from TRBV6-5 and TRBJ2-3, with D maybe TRBD1 (5 bases). V was pared by 0 bases and J by 3 bases, with 7 bases between. The CDR3 has 14 amino acids. CDR1 and CDR2 (germline): MNHEY, SVGAGI. The CDR3 spells CASSYSSGTDTQYF. CDR3 bases: TGTGCCAGCAGTTACTCGTCAGGGACAGATACGCAGTATTTT.

CDR3 coding DNA: TGCAGCGCGGAACAGGGGGCGCAGGACTATGGCTACACCTTC. This translates into CSAEQGAQDYGYTF. V is TRBV29-1 and J is TRBJ1-2; 9 positions match TRBD1. The CDR3 runs 14 residues. Germline V gives CDR1 SQVTM, CDR2 ANQGSEA. With V trimmed by 7 bases and J by 3 bases, 9 bases remained unmatched.